What follows describes a single T cell receptor (beta chain). The V segment lost 3 bases and the J segment 3 bases; nucleotides outside the gene matches: 8. The length of the CDR3 is 14 residues. Looked up from germline, CDR1 is DFQATT and CDR2 is SNEGSKA (reference sequence). The data stem from a study of CD8 T cells in Susac syndrome. When the RNA was reverse transcribed, random hexamers were used with an input of about 0.45 to 1 ug. MiXCR, applied by TCRdb to the immunoSEQ multiplex PCR reads, yields one record per CDR3 protein. The sample carries 190,000 or so distinct CDR3 sequences, about 95% recorded once.

The sequenced material came from CD4+ T cells from PBMCs. The TCR was taken from a human donor with multiple sclerosis. The chain is built from TRBV20-1 and TRBJ2-7, with TRBD2 identical over 7 bases. The CDR3: CSARGLSGIYEQYF. In DNA form, the CDR3 reads TGCAGTGCTAGGGGACTAAGCGGGATCTACGAGCAGTACTTC.